The 21 T cell receptor beta chains presented below share a single source sample, sequenced in a study of shared clonotypes between healthy human individuals. TCRdb's copy holds only in-frame clones and misses some; the assay was immunoSEQ multiplex PCR. The table has fewer than 600,000 clones, roughly 78% seen once. Sequences were obtained from PBMCs. All receptors come from a woman aged 40 to 55 in good health. Some clones in this sample may be carry-over from other donors' samples.

This chain uses TRBV5-4 with TRBJ2-2; perhaps TRBD2 as D (5 bases). This CDR3 has 15 amino acids. The V end was cut by 0 bases, the J end by 5 bases, with 11 bases between. Germline loops: CDR1 SGHNT, CDR2 YYREEE (reference sequence). Written as DNA, the CDR3 is TGTGCCAGCAGCTTGGCGGACCCGGGGACCGGGGAGCTGTTTTTT. Its translation is CASSLADPGTGELFF.

A note on this clone: Sequence at one end of the junction differs from germline and may be a read error. The rearrangement joins TRBV9 to TRBJ2-7, with TRBD2 identical over 7 bases. There are 15 residues in the CDR3. The germline gives CDR1 SGDLS, CDR2 YYNGEE. CDR3 residues: CVSSVAPGEGWEQYF. The CDR3 region has the DNA TGTGTCAGCAGCGTAGCCCCCGGGGAGGGCTGGGAGCAGTACTTC.

This sequence joins TRBV30 and TRBJ2-1, with TRBD2 matching over 10 bases. Germline V CDR1 and CDR2: GTSNPN, SVGIG (reference sequence). The CDR3 sequence is 11 residues long. V shed 5 bases and J 9 bases; nucleotides not matched to a gene: 1. The CDR3 here is CAWGLAAEQFF. The CDR3 DNA is TGTGCCTGGGGACTAGCGGCTGAGCAGTTCTTC. Together with reference TRBV30 and TRBJ2-1, the CDR3 gives the full variable domain: SQTIHQWPATLVQPVGSPLSLECTVEGTSNPNLYWYRQAAGRGLQLLFYSVGIGQISSEVPQNLSASRPQDRQFILSSKKLLLSDSGFYLCAWGLAAEQFFGPGTRLTVL.

This clone showed up many times. The chain carries TRBV25-1 and TRBJ1-4; perhaps TRBD1 as D (5 bases). This CDR3 comprises 16 residues. Looked up from germline, CDR1 is MGHDK and CDR2 is SYGVNS. Trimming removed 1 base at V and 2 bases at J, with 11 bases between. The CDR3 protein is CASSEWFSGTNEKLFF. The DNA for the CDR3 is TGTGCCAGCAGTGAATGGTTTTCAGGGACTAATGAAAAACTGTTTTTT.

This clone was detected a few times. The chain has TRBV6-1 and TRBJ2-5, with 8 bases lining up with TRBD2. The CDR3 runs to 15 residues. The ends lost 3 bases at V and 7 bases at J; junction bases unmatched: 10. Germline values: CDR1 MNHNS, CDR2 SASEGT. CDR3 sequence reads: CASSELGSSGGTQYF. The DNA of the CDR3 is TGTGCCAGCAGTGAGCTTGGTAGCAGCGGGGGGACCCAGTACTTC.

The chain combines TRBV11-1 with TRBJ2-5, with D possibly matching TRBD2 (5 bases). The germline V and J ends were trimmed by 5 bases and 2 bases, with 9 bases remaining between them. The V gene's germline CDR1 is SGHAT and CDR2 FQDESV (reference sequence). CDR3 length: 13 residues. This CDR3 reads CASSPGVQETQYF. CDR3 in DNA: TGTGCCAGCAGCCCCGGGGTTCAAGAGACCCAGTACTTC.

The chain has TRBV10-1 and TRBJ1-5; 8 bases map to TRBD1. The CDR3 sequence is 19 residues long. The trim removed 3 bases at V and 3 bases at J, leaving 16 bases unmatched. Germline V lookup: CDR1 WNHNN, CDR2 SYGVQD (reference sequence). CDR3 residues: CASSDRTGSLLGINQPQHF. CDR3 in DNA: TGCGCCAGCAGTGATAGGACAGGGTCCCTCCTTGGAATCAATCAGCCCCAGCATTTT.

CDR3 sequence (DNA): TGCGCCAGCAGTCTAAGGGAGAGCACAGATACGCAGTATTTT. The encoded protein is CASSLRESTDTQYF. This chain connects TRBV4-1 to TRBJ2-3, with D possibly being TRBD2 (5 bases). The CDR3 spans 14 residues. V was shortened by 6 bases and J by 0 bases, with 10 bases between the two germline ends. The germline V gene has CDR1 MGHRA and CDR2 YSYEKL.

Comments on this clone: With only one base between it and a far larger clone, this is likely a read error. Other DNA variants within this sample encode the same CDR3. This chain connects TRBV7-2 to TRBJ1-2; D remains unclear. The length of the CDR3 is 12 residues. Per germline, CDR1 SGHTA and CDR2 FQGNSA. CDR3 coding DNA: TGTGCCAGCAGCTTATCCGGCTATGGTTACACCTTC. It is translated as CASSLSGYGYTF.

The chain has TRBV7-8 and TRBJ2-7; tentatively, D is TRBD2 (6 bases). In germline, CDR1 is SGHVS, CDR2 FQNEAQ. The ends were cut back, 5 bases at V and 0 bases at J, with 17 bases in the middle. The CDR3 length is 16 residues. The CDR3 sequence is CASSPQGGTSSYEQYF. CDR3 DNA: TGTGCCAGCAGCCCCCAGGGCGGGACGAGCTCCTACGAGCAGTACTTC.

This rearrangement joins TRBV5-1 to TRBJ2-7, with 9 bases identical to TRBD2. Germline V lookup: CDR1 SGHRS, CDR2 YFSETQ. V was clipped by 2 bases and J by 4 bases; unmatched bases: 10. The CDR3 spans 16 residues. CDR3 coding DNA: TGCGCCAGCAGCTTAGTTCCTAGCGGGACTCAGTACGAGCAGTACTTC. Protein product: CASSLVPSGTQYEQYF.

The chain has TRBV10-1 and TRBJ2-1, with 12 bases that match TRBD2. Losses at the gene ends were 3 bases for V and 6 bases for J; bases not matched to a gene: 6. The CDR3 runs to 16 residues. The germline gives CDR1 WNHNN, CDR2 SYGVQD (reference sequence). The CDR3 nucleotides are TGCGCCAGCAGTGAAGTGACTAGCGGGAGACTCAATGAGCAGTTCTTC. Protein sequence: CASSEVTSGRLNEQFF.

This clone was detected many times. This chain uses TRBV4-2 with TRBJ2-3; 11 bases align to TRBD2. Per the germline V gene, CDR1 is LGHNA and CDR2 is YNFKEQ. The CDR3 spans 19 residues. After removal of 0 bases from V and 4 bases from J, the junction contained 12 bases not matched to a gene. The CDR3 sequence: CASSQEPLTSGIFADTQYF. The DNA of the CDR3 is TGTGCCAGCAGCCAAGAACCCCTGACTAGCGGGATCTTCGCAGATACGCAGTATTTT.

The chain employs TRBV15 and TRBJ2-7; 8 bases map to TRBD2. V lost 1 base to trimming and J lost 4 bases; unmatched junction nucleotides: 6. The CDR3 runs to 15 residues. Per germline, CDR1 LNHNV and CDR2 YYDKDF (reference sequence). The DNA for the CDR3 is TGTGCCACCAGCAGAGGCCCAGCGGGAGAATACGAGCAGTACTTC. Translated: CATSRGPAGEYEQYF.

The chain joins TRBV4-2 to TRBJ2-7; D possibly corresponds to TRBD2 (5 bases). Trimming stripped 0 bases from V and 0 bases from J, with 9 bases between. The germline V gene encodes CDR1 LGHNA and CDR2 YNFKEQ. The CDR3 extends over 15 amino acids. The CDR3 coding sequence is TGTGCCAGCAGCCAAGAGGGAACTAGCTCCTACGAGCAGTACTTC. Encoded protein: CASSQEGTSSYEQYF.

Turning to this clone: Other DNA sequences within the sample encode an identical CDR3. This chain uses TRBV7-3 with TRBJ2-6; D is unresolved. Germline CDR1 and CDR2: SGHTA and FQGTGA. The CDR3 has 12 amino acids. Trimming took 8 bases from V and 0 from J, leaving 2 bases between them. CDR3 DNA: TGTGCCAGCTCCTCTGGGGCCAACGTCCTGACTTTC. Amino acids: CASSSGANVLTF. The variable domain in full, completed from reference TRBV7-3 and TRBJ2-6, reads GAGVSQTPSNKVTEKGKYVELRCDPISGHTALYWYRQSLGQGPEFLIYFQGTGAADDSGLPNDRFFAVRPEGSVSTLKIQRTERGDSAVYLCASSSGANVLTFGAGSRLTVL.

J is TRBJ2-3 and V is TRBV18, with 12 bases that match TRBD2. After removal of 5 bases from V and 4 bases from J, the junction contained 7 bases not matched to a gene. Germline CDR1 and CDR2: KGHSH and LQKENI. The CDR3 runs to 16 residues. The CDR3 sequence: CASSSLAGGPADTQYF. CDR3 nucleotide sequence: TGTGCCAGCTCAAGTCTAGCGGGAGGGCCCGCAGATACGCAGTATTTT.

About this clone: This specimen includes other DNA sequences encoding the same CDR3. The chain recombines TRBV7-2 with TRBJ2-5, with D maybe TRBD1 (6 bases). CDR3 length equals 14 residues. Deletions cut 0 bases from V and 5 bases from J, with 10 bases between. The germline V gene has CDR1 SGHTA and CDR2 FQGNSA. The CDR3 region is CASSLARGSETQYF. The CDR3 DNA sequence: TGTGCCAGCAGCTTAGCCAGGGGAAGTGAGACCCAGTACTTC.

The chain joins TRBV9 to TRBJ2-1; 10 bases map to TRBD2. Germline CDR1 is SGDLS and CDR2 is YYNGEE. The trim removed 3 bases at V and 1 base at J, leaving 4 bases unmatched. This CDR3 is 16 amino acids long. The DNA for the CDR3 is TGTGCCAGCAGCGCGAGCGGGAGGGGGTCCTACAATGAGCAGTTCTTC. Translation: CASSASGRGSYNEQFF. The entire variable domain, with the rest obtained from reference TRBV9 and TRBJ2-1, is as follows: DSGVTQTPKHLITATGQRVTLRCSPRSGDLSVYWYQQSLDQGLQFLIQYYNGEERAKGNILERFSAQQFPDLHSELNLSSLELGDSALYFCASSASGRGSYNEQFFGPGTRLTVL.

The chain links TRBV27 to TRBJ2-7; 7 nucleotides align to TRBD2. Germline assignment: CDR1 MNHEY and CDR2 SMNVEV (reference sequence). V was pared by 2 bases and J by 4 bases, with 11 bases of the junction left unmatched. The CDR3 sequence is 16 residues long. The CDR3, as DNA: TGTGCCAGCAGTTTACAACAGCGGGGTAATTTTTACGAGCAGTACTTC. It yields the protein CASSLQQRGNFYEQYF.

The chain combines TRBV7-3 with TRBJ1-1, with TRBD1 matching over 9 bases. With V trimmed by 2 bases and J by 11 bases, 9 bases remained unmatched. The CDR3 length is 14 residues. Germline loops: CDR1 SGHTA, CDR2 FQGTGA. The CDR3 nucleotides read TGTGCCAGCAGCTTACATGGCACAGGGGGCAGTGCTTTCTTT. This encodes CASSLHGTGGSAFF. Drawing the rest from reference TRBV7-3 and TRBJ1-1, the complete variable domain is GAGVSQTPSNKVTEKGKYVELRCDPISGHTALYWYRQSLGQGPEFLIYFQGTGAADDSGLPNDRFFAVRPEGSVSTLKIQRTERGDSAVYLCASSLHGTGGSAFFGQGTRLTVV.